The clone carrying this TCR beta chain was seen only a few times. These data are taken from a study of blood T cell repertoires in COVID-19. Trimming removed 7 bases from V and 10 bases from J; junction bases left unmatched: 11. CDR1 is LNHDA and CDR2 is SQIVND in the germline V gene (reference sequence). The CDR3 spans 13 residues. Sequencing used immunoSEQ multiplex PCR; TCRdb keeps in-frame clones, though not all of them. The table records 99,000 or so clones, roughly 76% of them present only once. The TCR was taken from a woman in her 70s with acute or convalescent COVID-19. Sequences were obtained from peripheral blood. The chain carries TRBV19 and TRBJ1-1, with 8 bases lining up with TRBD1. The CDR3 nucleotides read TGTGCCAGTACTCTGGACAGGGTGGAAGGAGCTTTCTTT. It yields the protein CASTLDRVEGAFF.